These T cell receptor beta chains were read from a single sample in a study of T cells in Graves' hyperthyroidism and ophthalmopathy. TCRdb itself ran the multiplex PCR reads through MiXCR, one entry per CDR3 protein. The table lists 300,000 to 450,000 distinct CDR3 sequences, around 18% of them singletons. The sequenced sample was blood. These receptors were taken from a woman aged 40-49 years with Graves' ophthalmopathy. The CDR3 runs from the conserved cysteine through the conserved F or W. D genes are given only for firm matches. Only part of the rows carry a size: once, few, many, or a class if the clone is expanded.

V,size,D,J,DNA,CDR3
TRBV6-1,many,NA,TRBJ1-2,TGTGCCAGCAGTGAATCCAGGGACTATGGCTACACCTTC,CASSESRDYGYTF
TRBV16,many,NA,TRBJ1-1,TGTGCCAGCAGCCAGAATGGGAGGACTGAAGCTTTCTTT,CASSQNGRTEAFF
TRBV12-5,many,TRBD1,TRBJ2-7,TGTGCTAGTGGCCCCACAGGGGACGAGCAGTACTTC,CASGPTGDEQYF
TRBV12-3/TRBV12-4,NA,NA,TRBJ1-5,TGTGCCAGCAGTTCAATATTCCCCCCGCCCGCGGATAGCAATCAGCCCCAGCATTTT,CASSSIFPPPADSNQPQHF
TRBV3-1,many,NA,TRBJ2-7,TGTGCCAGCAGCCGTTACAGGTGGGACGAGCAGTACTTC,CASSRYRWDEQYF
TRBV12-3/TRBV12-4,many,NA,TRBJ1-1,TGTGCCAGCAGCTCAGGGCTAGCAAACACTGAAGCTTTCTTT,CASSSGLANTEAFF
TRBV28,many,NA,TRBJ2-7,TGTGCCAGCAGTCCTCGGAGATGGCGGGGGCCCCTTGAGACCTACGAGCAGTACTTC,CASSPRRWRGPLETYEQYF
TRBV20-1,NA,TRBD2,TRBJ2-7,TGCAGTGCAGACGGCTGGCTAGCGGGTTACGAGCAGTACTTC,CSADGWLAGYEQYF
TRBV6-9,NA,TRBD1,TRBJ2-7,TGTGCCAGCAGTCCGGATTCAGGACAGGGCCCTACCTACGAGCAGTACTTC,CASSPDSGQGPTYEQYF
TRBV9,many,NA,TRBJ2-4,TGTGCCAGCAGTAGGGACTCTAACATTCAGTACTTC,CASSRDSNIQYF
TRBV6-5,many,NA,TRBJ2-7,TGTGCCAGCAGCCTCGACAGAAGCGTCTCCTACGAGCAGTACTTC,CASSLDRSVSYEQYF
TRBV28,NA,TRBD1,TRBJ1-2,TGTGCCAGCAGTTTTGACGACAGGGCCCACTATGGCTACACCTTC,CASSFDDRAHYGYTF
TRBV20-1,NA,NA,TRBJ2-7,TGCAGTGCTAGAGGGAACAGGCACGCCTACGAGCAGTACTTC,CSARGNRHAYEQYF
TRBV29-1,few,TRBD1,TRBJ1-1,TGCAGCGCTAAAGTGGGACAGATGAACACTGAAGCTTTCTTT,CSAKVGQMNTEAFF
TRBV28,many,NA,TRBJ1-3,TGTGCCAGCAGTTTGACGGTGACAGGTTATGGGTCTGGAAACACCATATATTTT,CASSLTVTGYGSGNTIYF
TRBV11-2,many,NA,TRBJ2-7,TGTGCCAGCAGTTCTAACAGGGTTCGCTCCTACGAGCAGTACTTC,CASSSNRVRSYEQYF
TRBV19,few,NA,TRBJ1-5,TGTGCCACTGGGGAGAGTGGCAATCAGCCCCAGCATTTT,CATGESGNQPQHF
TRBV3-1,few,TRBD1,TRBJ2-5,TGTGCCAGCAGCCACACCGGGACAGGGAGTGAGACCCAGTACTTC,CASSHTGTGSETQYF
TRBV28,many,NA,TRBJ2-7,TGTGCCGTTGGGCAGGGAAGAAGCGAGCAGTACTTC,CAVGQGRSEQYF
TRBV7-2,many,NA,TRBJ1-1,TGTGCCAGCAGCTTCAGGCAGGGTGGCACTGAAGCTTTCTTT,CASSFRQGGTEAFF
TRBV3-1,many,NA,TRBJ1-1,TGTGCCAGCAGCCAAACTATTCGGGGGAACACTGAAGCTTTCTTT,CASSQTIRGNTEAFF
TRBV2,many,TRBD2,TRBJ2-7,TGTGCCAGCAGTGAGAGCGGGAGCGGGTACGAGCAGTACTTC,CASSESGSGYEQYF
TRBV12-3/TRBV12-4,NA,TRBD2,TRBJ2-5,TGTGCCAGCAGCCAAGACGGCGGGAGCCAAGAGACCCAGTACTTC,CASSQDGGSQETQYF
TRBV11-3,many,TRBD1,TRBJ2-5,TGTGCCAGCAGCTTAGTGGATGGGTGGACAGGGGTCGCAGAGACCCAGTACTTC,CASSLVDGWTGVAETQYF
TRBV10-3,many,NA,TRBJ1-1,TGTGCCATCACATCACAGGGTTCAGGCACTGAAGCTTTCTTT,CAITSQGSGTEAFF
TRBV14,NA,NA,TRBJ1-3,TGTTCCAGCAGCCCAGCATCAAACACCATATATTTT,CSSSPASNTIYF
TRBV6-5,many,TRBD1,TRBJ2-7,TGTGCCAGCAGTTACCGACAGGGGGTAAACGAGCAGTACTTC,CASSYRQGVNEQYF